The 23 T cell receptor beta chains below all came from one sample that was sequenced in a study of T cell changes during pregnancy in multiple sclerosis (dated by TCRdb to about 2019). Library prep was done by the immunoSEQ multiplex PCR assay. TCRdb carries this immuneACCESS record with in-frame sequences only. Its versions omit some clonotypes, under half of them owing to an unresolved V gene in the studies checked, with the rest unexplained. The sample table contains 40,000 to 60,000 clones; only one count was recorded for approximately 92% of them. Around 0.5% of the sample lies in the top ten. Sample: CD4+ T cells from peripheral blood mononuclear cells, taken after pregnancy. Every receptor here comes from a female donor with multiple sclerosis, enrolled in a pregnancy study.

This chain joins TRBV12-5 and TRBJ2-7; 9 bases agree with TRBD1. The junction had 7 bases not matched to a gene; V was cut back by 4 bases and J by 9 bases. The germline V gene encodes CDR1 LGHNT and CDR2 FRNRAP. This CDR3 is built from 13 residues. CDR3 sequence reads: CASGSGQGGPQYF. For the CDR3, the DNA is TGTGCTAGTGGTTCGGGACAGGGAGGCCCGCAGTACTTC. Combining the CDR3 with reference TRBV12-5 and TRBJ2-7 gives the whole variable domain DARVTQTPRHKVTEMGQEVTMRCQPILGHNTVFWYRQTMMQGLELLAYFRNRAPLDDSGMPKDRFSAEMPDATLATLKIQPSEPRDSAVYFCASGSGQGGPQYFGPGTRLTVT.

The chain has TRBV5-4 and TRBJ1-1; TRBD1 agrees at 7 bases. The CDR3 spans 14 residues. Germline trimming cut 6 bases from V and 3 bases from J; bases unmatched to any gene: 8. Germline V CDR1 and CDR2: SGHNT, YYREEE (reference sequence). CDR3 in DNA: TGTGCCAGCAACCGGGAACAGGGGTACACTGAAGCTTTCTTT. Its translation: CASNREQGYTEAFF.

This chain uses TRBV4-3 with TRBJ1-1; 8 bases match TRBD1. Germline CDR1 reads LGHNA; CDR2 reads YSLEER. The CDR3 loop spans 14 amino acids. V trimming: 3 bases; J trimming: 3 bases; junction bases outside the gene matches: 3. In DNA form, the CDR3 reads TGCGCCAGCAGCCAGACGACAGGGGACACTGAAGCTTTCTTT. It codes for CASSQTTGDTEAFF.

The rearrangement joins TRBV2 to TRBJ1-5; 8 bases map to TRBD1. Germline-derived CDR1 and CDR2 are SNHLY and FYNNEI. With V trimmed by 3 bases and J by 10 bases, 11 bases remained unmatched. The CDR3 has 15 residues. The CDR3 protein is CASSDSGTGFHPQHF. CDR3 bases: TGTGCCAGCAGTGATTCCGGGACAGGTTTTCATCCCCAGCATTTT.

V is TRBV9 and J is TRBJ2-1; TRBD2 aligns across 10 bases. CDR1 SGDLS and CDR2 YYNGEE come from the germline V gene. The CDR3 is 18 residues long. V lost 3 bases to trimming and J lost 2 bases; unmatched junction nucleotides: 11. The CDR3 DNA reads TGTGCCAGCAGCGCTGGGGAATCTAGCGGGAGAGCCTACAATGAGCAGTTCTTC. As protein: CASSAGESSGRAYNEQFF.

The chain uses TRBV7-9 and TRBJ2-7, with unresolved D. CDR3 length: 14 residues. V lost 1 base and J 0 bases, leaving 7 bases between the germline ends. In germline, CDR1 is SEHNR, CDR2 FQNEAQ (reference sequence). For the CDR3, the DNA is TGTGCCAGCAGCTTAGGACTCGGCTCCTACGAGCAGTACTTC. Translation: CASSLGLGSYEQYF.

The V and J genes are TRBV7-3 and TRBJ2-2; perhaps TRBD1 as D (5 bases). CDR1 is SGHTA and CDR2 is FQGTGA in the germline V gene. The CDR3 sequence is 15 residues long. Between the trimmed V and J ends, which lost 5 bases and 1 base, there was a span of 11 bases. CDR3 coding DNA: TGTGCCAGCAGCCCCAGGGCGAGGAACACCGGGGAGCTGTTTTTT. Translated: CASSPRARNTGELFF.

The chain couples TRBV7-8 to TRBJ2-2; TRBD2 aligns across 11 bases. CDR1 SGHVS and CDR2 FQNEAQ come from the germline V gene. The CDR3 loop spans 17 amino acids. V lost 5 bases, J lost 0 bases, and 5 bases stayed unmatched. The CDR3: CASSPRLAGTNTGELFF. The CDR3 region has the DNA TGTGCCAGCAGCCCTAGACTAGCGGGAACGAACACCGGGGAGCTGTTTTTT.

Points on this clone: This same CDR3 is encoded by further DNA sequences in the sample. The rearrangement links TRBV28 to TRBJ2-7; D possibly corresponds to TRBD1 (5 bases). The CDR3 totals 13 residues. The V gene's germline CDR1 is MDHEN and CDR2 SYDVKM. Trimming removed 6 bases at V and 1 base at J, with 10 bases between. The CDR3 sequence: CASRIDSSYEQYF. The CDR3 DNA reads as TGTGCCAGCAGGATCGACAGTTCCTACGAGCAGTACTTC.

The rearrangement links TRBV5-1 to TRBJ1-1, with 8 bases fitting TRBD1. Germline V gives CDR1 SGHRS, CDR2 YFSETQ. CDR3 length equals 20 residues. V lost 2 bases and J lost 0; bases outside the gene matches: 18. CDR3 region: CASSFRGQGRTHTLNTEAFF. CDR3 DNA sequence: TGCGCCAGCAGCTTCAGGGGGCAAGGGCGCACCCATACTTTGAACACTGAAGCTTTCTTT.

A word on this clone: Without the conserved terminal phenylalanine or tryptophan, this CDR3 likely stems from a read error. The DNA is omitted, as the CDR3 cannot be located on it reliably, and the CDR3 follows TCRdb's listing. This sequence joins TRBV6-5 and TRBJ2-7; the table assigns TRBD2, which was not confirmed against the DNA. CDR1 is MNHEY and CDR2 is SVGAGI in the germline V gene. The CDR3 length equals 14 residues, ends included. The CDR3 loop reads CASSYSQPTSGIDL.

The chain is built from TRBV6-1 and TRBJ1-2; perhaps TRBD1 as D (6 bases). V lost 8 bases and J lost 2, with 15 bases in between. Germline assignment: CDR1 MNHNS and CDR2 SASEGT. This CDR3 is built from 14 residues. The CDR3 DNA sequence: TGTGCCAGCGGGGCGGGGGGCGAAAACTATGGCTACACCTTC. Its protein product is CASGAGGENYGYTF.

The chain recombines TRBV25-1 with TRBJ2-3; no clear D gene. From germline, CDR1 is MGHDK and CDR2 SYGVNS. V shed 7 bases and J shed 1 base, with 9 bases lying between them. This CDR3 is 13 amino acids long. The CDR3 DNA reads TGTGCCAGCATCCAACCGGGCACAGATACGCAGTATTTT. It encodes CASIQPGTDTQYF.

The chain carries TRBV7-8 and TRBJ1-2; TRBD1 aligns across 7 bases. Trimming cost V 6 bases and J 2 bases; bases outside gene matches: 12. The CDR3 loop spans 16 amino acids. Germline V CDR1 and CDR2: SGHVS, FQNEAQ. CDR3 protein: CASRRGDSLNNYGYTF. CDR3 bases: TGTGCCAGCAGGCGAGGGGACAGTTTAAACAACTATGGCTACACCTTC.

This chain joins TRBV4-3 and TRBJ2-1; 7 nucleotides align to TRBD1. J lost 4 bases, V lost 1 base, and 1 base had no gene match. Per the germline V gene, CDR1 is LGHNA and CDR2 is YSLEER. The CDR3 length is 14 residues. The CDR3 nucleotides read TGCGCCAGCAGCCAAGGACAGGGATACAATGAGCAGTTCTTC. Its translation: CASSQGQGYNEQFF.

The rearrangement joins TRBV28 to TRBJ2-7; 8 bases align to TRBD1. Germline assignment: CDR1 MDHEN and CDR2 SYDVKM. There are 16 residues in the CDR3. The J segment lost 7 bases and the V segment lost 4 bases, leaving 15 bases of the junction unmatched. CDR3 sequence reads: CASSSVPGQVSGEQYF. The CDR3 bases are TGTGCCAGCAGTTCTGTCCCGGGACAGGTTTCCGGGGAGCAGTACTTC.

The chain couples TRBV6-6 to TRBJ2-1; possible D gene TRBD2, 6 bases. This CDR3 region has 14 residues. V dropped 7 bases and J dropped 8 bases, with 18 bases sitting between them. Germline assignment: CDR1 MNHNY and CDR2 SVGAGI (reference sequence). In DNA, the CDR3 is TGTGCCAGCAAGACGACGGGAGAGCGGGATGAGCAGTTCTTC. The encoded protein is CASKTTGERDEQFF.

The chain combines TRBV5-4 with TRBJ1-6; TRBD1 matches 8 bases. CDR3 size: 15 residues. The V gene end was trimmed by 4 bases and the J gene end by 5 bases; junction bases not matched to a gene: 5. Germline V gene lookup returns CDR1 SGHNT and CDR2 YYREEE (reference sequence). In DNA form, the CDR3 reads TGTGCCAGCAGCCCGTGGACAGGGAATAATTCACCCCTCCACTTT. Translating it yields CASSPWTGNNSPLHF.

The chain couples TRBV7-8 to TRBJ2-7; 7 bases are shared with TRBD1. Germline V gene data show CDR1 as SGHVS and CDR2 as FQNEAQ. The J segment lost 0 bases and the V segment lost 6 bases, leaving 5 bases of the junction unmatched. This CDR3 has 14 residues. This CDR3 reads CASRQRQGSYEQYF. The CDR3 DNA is TGTGCCAGCAGACAAAGACAGGGCTCCTACGAGCAGTACTTC.

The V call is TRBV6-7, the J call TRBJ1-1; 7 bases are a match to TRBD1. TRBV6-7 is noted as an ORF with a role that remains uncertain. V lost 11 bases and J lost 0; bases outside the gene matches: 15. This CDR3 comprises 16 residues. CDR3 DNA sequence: TGTGCCGGCGCCCACTCGGGACAGTTCATGAACACTGAAGCTTTCTTT. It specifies CAGAHSGQFMNTEAFF.

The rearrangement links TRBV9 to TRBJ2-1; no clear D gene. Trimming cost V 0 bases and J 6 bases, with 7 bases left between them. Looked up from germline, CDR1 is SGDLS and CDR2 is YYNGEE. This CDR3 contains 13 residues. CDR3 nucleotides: TGTGCCAGCAGCGTAGCCCTAGGCAATGAGCAGTTCTTC. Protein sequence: CASSVALGNEQFF.

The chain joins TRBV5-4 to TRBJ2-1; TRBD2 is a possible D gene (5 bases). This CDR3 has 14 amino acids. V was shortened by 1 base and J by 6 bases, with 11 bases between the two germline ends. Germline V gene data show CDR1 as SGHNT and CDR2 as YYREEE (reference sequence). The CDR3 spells CASSLRLAGNEQFF. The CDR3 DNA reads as TGTGCCAGCAGCTTGAGGCTAGCCGGCAATGAGCAGTTCTTC. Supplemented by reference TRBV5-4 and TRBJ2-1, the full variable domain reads ETGVTQSPTHLIKTRGQQVTLRCSSQSGHNTVSWYQQALGQGPQFIFQYYREEENGRGNFPPRFSGLQFPNYSSELNVNALELDDSALYLCASSLRLAGNEQFFGPGTRLTVL.

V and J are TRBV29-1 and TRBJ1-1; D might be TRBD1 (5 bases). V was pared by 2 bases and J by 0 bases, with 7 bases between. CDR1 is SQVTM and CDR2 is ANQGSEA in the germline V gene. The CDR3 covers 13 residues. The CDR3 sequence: CSVEPGMNTEAFF. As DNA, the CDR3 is TGCAGCGTTGAACCAGGGATGAACACTGAAGCTTTCTTT. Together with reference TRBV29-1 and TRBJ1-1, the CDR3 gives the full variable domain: SAVISQKPSRDICQRGTSLTIQCQVDSQVTMMFWYRQQPGQSLTLIATANQGSEATYESGFVIDKFPISRPNLTFSTLTVSNMSPEDSSIYLCSVEPGMNTEAFFGQGTRLTVV.